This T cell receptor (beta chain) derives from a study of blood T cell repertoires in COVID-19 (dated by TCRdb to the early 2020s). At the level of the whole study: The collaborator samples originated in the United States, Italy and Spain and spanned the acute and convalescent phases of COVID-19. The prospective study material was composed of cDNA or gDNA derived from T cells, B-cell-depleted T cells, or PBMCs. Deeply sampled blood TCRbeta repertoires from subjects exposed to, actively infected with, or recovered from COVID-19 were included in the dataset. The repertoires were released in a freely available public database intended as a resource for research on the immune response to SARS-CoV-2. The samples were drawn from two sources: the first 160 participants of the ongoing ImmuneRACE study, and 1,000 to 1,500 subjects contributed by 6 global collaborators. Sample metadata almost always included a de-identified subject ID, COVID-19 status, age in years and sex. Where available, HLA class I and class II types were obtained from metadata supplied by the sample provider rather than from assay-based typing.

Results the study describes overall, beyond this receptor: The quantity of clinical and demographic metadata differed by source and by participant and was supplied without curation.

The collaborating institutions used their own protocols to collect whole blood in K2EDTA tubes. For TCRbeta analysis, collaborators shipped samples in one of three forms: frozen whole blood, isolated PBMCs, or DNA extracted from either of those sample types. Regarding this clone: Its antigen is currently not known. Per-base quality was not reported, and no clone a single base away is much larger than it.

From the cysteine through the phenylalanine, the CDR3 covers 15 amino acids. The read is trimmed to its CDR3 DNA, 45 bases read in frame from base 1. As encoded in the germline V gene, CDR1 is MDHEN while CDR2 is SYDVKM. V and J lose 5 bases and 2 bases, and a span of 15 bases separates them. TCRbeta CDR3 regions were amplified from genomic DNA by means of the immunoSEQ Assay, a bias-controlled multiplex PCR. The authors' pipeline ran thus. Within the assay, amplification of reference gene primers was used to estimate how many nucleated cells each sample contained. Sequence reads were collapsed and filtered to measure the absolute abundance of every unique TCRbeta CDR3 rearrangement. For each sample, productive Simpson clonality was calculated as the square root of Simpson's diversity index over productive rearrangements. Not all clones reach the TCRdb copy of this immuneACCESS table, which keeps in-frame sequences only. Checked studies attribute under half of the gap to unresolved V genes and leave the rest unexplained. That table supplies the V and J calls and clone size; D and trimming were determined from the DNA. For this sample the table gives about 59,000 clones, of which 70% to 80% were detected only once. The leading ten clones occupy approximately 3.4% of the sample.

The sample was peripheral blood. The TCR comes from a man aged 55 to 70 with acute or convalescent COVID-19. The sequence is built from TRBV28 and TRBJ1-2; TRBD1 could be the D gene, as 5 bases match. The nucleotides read TGTGCCAGCAGTCCCCGGGGGACGGGAAACTATGGCTACACCTTC. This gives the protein CASSPRGTGNYGYTF.